Following are 20 T cell receptor beta chains from one sample sequenced in a study of cytomegalovirus exposure and HLA in healthy donors. Primers for the PCR totalled 60 Vbeta and 13 Jbeta. TCRdb keeps only in-frame clones here, not all; method: immunoSEQ multiplex PCR. The sample lists 120,000 to 150,000 clones; under 90% were seen once. Sample: PBMCs. These receptors were taken from a boy aged 2 to 9 in good health and CMV-seronegative.

The table lists this clone with a few counts. V gene TRBV5-1 combines with J gene TRBJ2-7; D gene uncertain. The CDR3 totals 13 residues. Germline V gives CDR1 SGHRS, CDR2 YFSETQ. Trimming removed 0 bases at V and 1 base at J, with 5 bases between. CDR3 DNA sequence: TGCGCCAGCAGCTTGGCCCGGTCCTACGAGCAGTACTTC. Residues: CASSLARSYEQYF. The whole variable domain, remainder taken from reference TRBV5-1 and TRBJ2-7, is KAGVTQTPRYLIKTRGQQVTLSCSPISGHRSVSWYQQTPGQGLQFLFEYFSETQRNKGNFPGRFSGRQFSNSRSEMNVSTLELGDSALYLCASSLARSYEQYFGPGTRLTVT.

The chain combines TRBV5-1 with TRBJ1-3, with D perhaps TRBD1 (6 bases). V was pared by 0 bases and J by 0 bases, with 10 bases between. CDR1 and CDR2 (germline): SGHRS, YFSETQ. CDR3 length equals 16 residues. CDR3 region: CASSLGATGSGNTIYF. The CDR3 bases are TGCGCCAGCAGCTTGGGAGCGACAGGCTCTGGAAACACCATATATTTT. Combining the CDR3 with reference TRBV5-1 and TRBJ1-3 gives the whole variable domain KAGVTQTPRYLIKTRGQQVTLSCSPISGHRSVSWYQQTPGQGLQFLFEYFSETQRNKGNFPGRFSGRQFSNSRSEMNVSTLELGDSALYLCASSLGATGSGNTIYFGEGSWLTVV.

The CDR3 spells CASSDGGSTDTQYF. CDR3 bases: TGCGCCAGCAGTGATGGCGGGAGCACAGATACGCAGTATTTT. This rearrangement joins TRBV10-1 to TRBJ2-3, with D possibly being TRBD2 (5 bases). The CDR3 sequence is 14 residues long. In germline, CDR1 is WNHNN, CDR2 SYGVQD (reference sequence). Trimming shortened V by 3 bases and J by 0 bases, and 7 bases separated the two germline ends.

This clone was seen only a few times. The gene calls are TRBV27 and TRBJ1-1; TRBD1 aligns across 9 bases. This CDR3 region has 13 residues. Germline V gives CDR1 MNHEY, CDR2 SMNVEV (reference sequence). Losses at the gene ends were 8 bases for V and 8 bases for J; bases not matched to a gene: 9. The CDR3 DNA sequence: TGTGCCAGCCAGACAGGGGGTTTTAAAGAAGCTTTCTTT. Translated, it gives CASQTGGFKEAFF.

This clone was observed a handful of times. V usage is TRBV19 and J usage is TRBJ2-6, with D hard to call. Germline V gives CDR1 LNHDA, CDR2 SQIVND (reference sequence). The CDR3 length is 14 residues. Trimming removed 6 bases from V and 0 bases from J, with 6 bases in between. CDR3 sequence: CASSLGSGANVLTF. The CDR3, as DNA: TGTGCCAGTAGCCTCGGCTCTGGGGCCAACGTCCTGACTTTC.

The chain has TRBV5-1 and TRBJ2-5; 7 nucleotides agree with TRBD1. Germline CDR1 reads SGHRS; CDR2 reads YFSETQ. V lost 2 bases and J lost 5; bases outside the gene matches: 6. The CDR3 has 14 residues. CDR3 loop: CASSFYRGPETQYF. CDR3 nucleotides: TGCGCCAGCAGCTTCTACAGGGGCCCGGAGACCCAGTACTTC.

V gene TRBV7-9 combines with J gene TRBJ1-2; possible D gene TRBD1, 6 bases. The germline V and J ends were trimmed by 4 bases and 5 bases, with 20 bases remaining between them. The CDR3 spans 16 residues. Germline CDR1 and CDR2: SEHNR and FQNEAQ (reference sequence). The CDR3 spells CASSSYLRDTLYGYTF. The CDR3 region has the DNA TGTGCCAGCAGCTCCTACCTACGGGACACGTTATATGGCTACACCTTC.

This clone occurred once. DNA for the CDR3: TGTGCCTGTCGAACTGGGACAGGCTCCTACGAGCAGTACTTC. Its translation is CACRTGTGSYEQYF. This chain connects TRBV30 to TRBJ2-7, with TRBD1 identical over 8 bases. The CDR3 contains 14 residues. J lost 0 bases, V lost 6 bases, and 7 bases had no gene match. Looked up from germline, CDR1 is GTSNPN and CDR2 is SVGIG (reference sequence).

This chain links TRBV5-1 with TRBJ2-3; D is unresolved. Germline lookup yields CDR1 SGHRS and CDR2 YFSETQ. Trimming took off 1 base at V and 4 bases at J, with 10 bases between the two ends. The CDR3 consists of 14 residues. CDR3 coding DNA: TGCGCCAGCAGCTTGTCCCAGTCCGCAGATACGCAGTATTTT. Its translation: CASSLSQSADTQYF.

The chain combines TRBV10-3 with TRBJ2-1, with TRBD2 identical over 9 bases. Germline loops: CDR1 ENHRY, CDR2 SYGVKD. Germline trimming cut 4 bases from V and 5 bases from J; bases unmatched to any gene: 18. This CDR3 has 19 residues. This CDR3 reads CAISVFSMTTLAGDNEQFF. The CDR3, as DNA: TGTGCCATCAGTGTTTTTAGTATGACGACCTTAGCGGGAGACAATGAGCAGTTCTTC.

The rearrangement joins TRBV29-1 to TRBJ2-2, with 8 bases identical to TRBD1. V shed 5 bases and J 6 bases; nucleotides not matched to a gene: 8. Germline lookup yields CDR1 SQVTM and CDR2 ANQGSEA. The CDR3 length is 14 residues. The CDR3: CSVLGQGRAGELFF. The CDR3, as DNA: TGCAGCGTTCTTGGACAGGGACGGGCCGGGGAGCTGTTTTTT.

This clone was detected only once. The chain uses TRBV28 and TRBJ2-1; D is perhaps TRBD2 (6 bases). Trimming removed 3 bases at V and 0 bases at J, with 12 bases between. Germline V gene sequence: CDR1 MDHEN, CDR2 SYDVKM. The CDR3 is made up of 16 amino acids. The CDR3 spells CASSFQLAISYNEQFF. The CDR3 DNA sequence: TGTGCCAGCAGTTTTCAGCTAGCGATCTCCTACAATGAGCAGTTCTTC.

The rearrangement links TRBV27 to TRBJ1-1, with TRBD1 matching 8 bases. With 3 bases clipped from V and 0 bases from J, the junction kept 3 bases outside the gene matches. The CDR3 is 15 amino acids. The germline CDR1 and CDR2 sequences are MNHEY and SMNVEV (reference sequence). This CDR3 reads CASSFTGGMNTEAFF. The CDR3 DNA follows: TGTGCCAGCAGTTTCACAGGGGGGATGAACACTGAAGCTTTCTTT.

V usage is TRBV4-3 and J usage is TRBJ2-6; possibly TRBD1 for D (5 bases). V was clipped by 4 bases and J by 4 bases, with 17 bases between them. Germline V CDR1 and CDR2: LGHNA, YSLEER. The CDR3 totals 17 residues. In nucleotides, the CDR3 is TGCGCCAGCAGCCCTTCTTTAGGGGTCTGGGGGGCCAACGTCCTGACTTTC. Protein sequence: CASSPSLGVWGANVLTF.

The chain links TRBV6-4 to TRBJ2-1; 10 bases line up with TRBD2. The V gene end was trimmed by 3 bases and the J gene end by 4 bases; junction bases not matched to a gene: 3. Germline V gene lookup returns CDR1 MRHNA and CDR2 SNTAGT. The CDR3 spans 15 residues. DNA for the CDR3: TGTGCCAGCAGTGAGTCAGCGGGGGGGTACAATGAGCAGTTCTTC. Protein: CASSESAGGYNEQFF.

Only one count was recorded for this clone. This chain links TRBV5-4 with TRBJ1-6, with TRBD1 matching 11 bases. This CDR3 contains 18 residues. V trimming: 2 bases; J trimming: 5 bases; junction bases outside the gene matches: 9. Germline CDR1 SGHNT, CDR2 YYREEE (reference sequence). CDR3 nucleotides: TGTGCCAGCAGCTTCCCTAACCCGGACAGGGGGCATAATTCACCCCTCCACTTT. It specifies CASSFPNPDRGHNSPLHF.

The V gene is TRBV2, the J gene TRBJ1-1, with D perhaps TRBD1 (5 bases). CDR1 is SNHLY and CDR2 is FYNNEI in the germline V gene. Trimming pared 7 bases from V and 1 base from J, leaving 31 bases between. The CDR3 is made up of 20 amino acids. The CDR3 loop is CASIASAGFYGFSPNTEAFF. The CDR3 DNA reads TGTGCCAGCATCGCATCGGCAGGGTTTTACGGATTTTCCCCGAACACTGAAGCTTTCTTT.

The chain is built from TRBV7-9 and TRBJ2-3, with no clear D. Germline CDR1 and CDR2: SEHNR and FQNEAQ (reference sequence). V lost 1 base, J lost 0 bases, and 8 bases lay in between. The CDR3 is made up of 15 amino acids. In nucleotides, the CDR3 is TGTGCCAGCAGCTTAGGCAGGTCTAGCACAGATACGCAGTATTTT. Residues: CASSLGRSSTDTQYF.

J is TRBJ2-1 and V is TRBV28, with 10 bases aligning to TRBD2. The V gene's germline CDR1 is MDHEN and CDR2 SYDVKM. V gave up 2 bases and J gave up 4 bases; unmatched junction bases: 5. This CDR3 has 16 amino acids. The CDR3 region has the DNA TGTGCCAGCAGTTTACTAGCGGGAGCTACTTACAATGAGCAGTTCTTC. Translated, it gives CASSLLAGATYNEQFF.

The CDR3 is CASSPGTGGNTIYF. The DNA for the CDR3 is TGTGCCAGCTCTCCCGGGACAGGAGGAAACACCATATATTTT. The chain employs TRBV18 and TRBJ1-3; TRBD1 aligns across 8 bases. The germline V gene has CDR1 KGHSH and CDR2 LQKENI. V trimming: 6 bases; J trimming: 4 bases; junction bases outside the gene matches: 5. The CDR3 spans 14 residues.